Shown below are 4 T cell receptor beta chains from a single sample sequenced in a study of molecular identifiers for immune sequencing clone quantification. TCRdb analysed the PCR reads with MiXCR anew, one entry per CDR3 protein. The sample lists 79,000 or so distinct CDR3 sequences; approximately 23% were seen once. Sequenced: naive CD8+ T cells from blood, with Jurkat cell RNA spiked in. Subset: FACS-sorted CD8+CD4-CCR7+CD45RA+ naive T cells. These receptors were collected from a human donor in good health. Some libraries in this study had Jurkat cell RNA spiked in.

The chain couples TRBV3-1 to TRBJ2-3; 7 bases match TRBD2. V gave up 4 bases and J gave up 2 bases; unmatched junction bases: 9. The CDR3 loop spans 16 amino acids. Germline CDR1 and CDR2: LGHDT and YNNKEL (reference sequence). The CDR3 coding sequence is TGTGCCAGCAGCCTGGCGGGGCTAGCGGACACAGATACGCAGTATTTT. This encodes CASSLAGLADTDTQYF.

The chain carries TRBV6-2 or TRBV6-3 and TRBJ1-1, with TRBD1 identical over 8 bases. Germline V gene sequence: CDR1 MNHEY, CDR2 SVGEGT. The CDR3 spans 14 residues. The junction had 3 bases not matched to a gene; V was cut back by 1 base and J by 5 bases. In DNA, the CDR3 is TGTGCCAGCAGTTACTTGGGACAGGAGACTGAAGCTTTCTTT. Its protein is CASSYLGQETEAFF.

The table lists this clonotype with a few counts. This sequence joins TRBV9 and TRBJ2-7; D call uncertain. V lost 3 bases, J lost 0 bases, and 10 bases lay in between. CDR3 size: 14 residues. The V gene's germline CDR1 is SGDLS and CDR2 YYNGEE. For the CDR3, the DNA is TGTGCCAGCAGCGCAAGTAGCAGCTCCTACGAGCAGTACTTC. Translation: CASSASSSSYEQYF.

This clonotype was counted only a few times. The CDR3 here is CASSPTSQGPGETQYF. CDR3 bases: TGTGCCAGCAGCCCCACCTCACAGGGGCCGGGAGAGACCCAGTACTTC. J is TRBJ2-5 and V is TRBV12-3 or TRBV12-4; the match to TRBD1 covers 7 bases. This CDR3 spans 16 amino acids. The V gene end was trimmed by 6 bases and the J gene end by 4 bases; junction bases not matched to a gene: 14.